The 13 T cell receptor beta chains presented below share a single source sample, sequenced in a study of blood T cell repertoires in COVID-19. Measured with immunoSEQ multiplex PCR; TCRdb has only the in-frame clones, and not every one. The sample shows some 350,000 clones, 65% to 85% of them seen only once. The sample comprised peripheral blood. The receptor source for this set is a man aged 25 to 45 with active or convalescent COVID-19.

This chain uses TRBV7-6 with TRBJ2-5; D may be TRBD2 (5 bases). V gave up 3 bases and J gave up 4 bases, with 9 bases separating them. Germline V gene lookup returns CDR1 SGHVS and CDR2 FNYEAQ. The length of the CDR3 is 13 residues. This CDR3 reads CASSFGGPETQYF. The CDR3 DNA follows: TGTGCCAGCAGCTTTGGAGGTCCAGAGACCCAGTACTTC.

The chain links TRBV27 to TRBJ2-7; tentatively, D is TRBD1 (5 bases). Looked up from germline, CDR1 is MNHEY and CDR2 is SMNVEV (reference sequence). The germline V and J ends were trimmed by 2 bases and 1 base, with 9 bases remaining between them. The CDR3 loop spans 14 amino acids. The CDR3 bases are TGTGCCAGCAGTTTAGGCCAGGGTTCCTACGAGCAGTACTTC. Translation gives CASSLGQGSYEQYF.

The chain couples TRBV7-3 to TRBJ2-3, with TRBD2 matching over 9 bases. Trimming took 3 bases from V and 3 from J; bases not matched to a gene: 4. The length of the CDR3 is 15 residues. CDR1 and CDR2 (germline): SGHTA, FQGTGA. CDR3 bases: TGTGCCAGCAGCTTGAGCGGGGGGCCAACAGATACGCAGTATTTT. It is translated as CASSLSGGPTDTQYF. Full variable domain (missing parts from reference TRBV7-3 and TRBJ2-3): GAGVSQTPSNKVTEKGKYVELRCDPISGHTALYWYRQSLGQGPEFLIYFQGTGAADDSGLPNDRFFAVRPEGSVSTLKIQRTERGDSAVYLCASSLSGGPTDTQYFGPGTRLTVL.

The CDR3 loop reads CASSDRGQDEKLFF. For the CDR3, the DNA is TGTGCCAGTAGTGACAGGGGGCAGGATGAAAAACTGTTTTTT. The chain links TRBV19 to TRBJ1-4; 10 bases match TRBD1. Trimming cost V 5 bases and J 6 bases; bases outside gene matches: 3. Germline CDR1 is LNHDA and CDR2 is SQIVND (reference sequence). The CDR3 is made up of 14 amino acids.

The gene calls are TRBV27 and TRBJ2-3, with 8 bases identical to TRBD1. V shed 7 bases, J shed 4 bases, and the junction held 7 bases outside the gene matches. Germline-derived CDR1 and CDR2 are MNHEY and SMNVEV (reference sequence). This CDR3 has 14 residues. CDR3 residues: CASNPGGGSDTQYF. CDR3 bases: TGTGCCAGCAATCCAGGGGGCGGGTCAGATACGCAGTATTTT.

The CDR3 region has the DNA TGCGCCAGCAGCCAACCCCGAGGGAGCCGAAATGAAAAACTGTTTTTT. This translates into CASSQPRGSRNEKLFF. The chain uses TRBV4-1 and TRBJ1-4; D remains ambiguous. CDR1 and CDR2 (germline): MGHRA, YSYEKL. The V gene lost 2 bases and the J gene lost 5 bases, with 15 bases spanning the gap. This CDR3 has 16 amino acids.

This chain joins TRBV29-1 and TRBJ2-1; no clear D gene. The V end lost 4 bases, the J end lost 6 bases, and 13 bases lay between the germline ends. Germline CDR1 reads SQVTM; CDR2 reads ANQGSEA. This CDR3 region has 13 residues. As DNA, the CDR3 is TGCAGCGTTGGAACGGGTTCGGGCAATGAGCAGTTCTTC. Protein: CSVGTGSGNEQFF.

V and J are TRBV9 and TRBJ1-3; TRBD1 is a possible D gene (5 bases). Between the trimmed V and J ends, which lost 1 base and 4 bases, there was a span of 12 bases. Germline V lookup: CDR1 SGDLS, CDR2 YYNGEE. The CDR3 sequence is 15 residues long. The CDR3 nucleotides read TGTGCCAGCAGCGTATTAGGGGCAGACGGAAACACCATATATTTT. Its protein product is CASSVLGADGNTIYF.

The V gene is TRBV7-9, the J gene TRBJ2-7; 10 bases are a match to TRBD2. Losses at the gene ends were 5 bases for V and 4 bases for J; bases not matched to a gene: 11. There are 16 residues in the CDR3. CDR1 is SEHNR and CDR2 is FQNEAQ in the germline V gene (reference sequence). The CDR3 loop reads CASSPAGGSGRYEQYF. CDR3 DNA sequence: TGTGCCAGCAGCCCTGCTGGGGGTAGCGGGAGGTACGAGCAGTACTTC.

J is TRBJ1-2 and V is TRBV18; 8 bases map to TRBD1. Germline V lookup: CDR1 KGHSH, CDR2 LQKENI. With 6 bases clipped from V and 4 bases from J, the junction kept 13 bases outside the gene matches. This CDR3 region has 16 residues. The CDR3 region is CASSPTTQTGGYGYTF. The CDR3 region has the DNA TGTGCCAGCTCCCCTACCACCCAAACAGGGGGCTATGGCTACACCTTC.

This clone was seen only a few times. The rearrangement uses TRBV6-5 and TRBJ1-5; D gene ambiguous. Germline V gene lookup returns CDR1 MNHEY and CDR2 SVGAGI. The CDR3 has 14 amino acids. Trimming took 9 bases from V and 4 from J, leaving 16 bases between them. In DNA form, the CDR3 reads TGTGCCAGTACTTCCATGGTTCTAAATCAGCCCCAGCATTTT. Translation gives CASTSMVLNQPQHF.

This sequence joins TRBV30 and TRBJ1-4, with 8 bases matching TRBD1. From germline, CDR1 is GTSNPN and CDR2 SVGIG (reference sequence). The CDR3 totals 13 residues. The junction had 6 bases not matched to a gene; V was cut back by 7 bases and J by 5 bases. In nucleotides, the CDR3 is TGTGCCTCCGACCGGGACAGGAATGAAAAACTGTTTTTT. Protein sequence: CASDRDRNEKLFF.

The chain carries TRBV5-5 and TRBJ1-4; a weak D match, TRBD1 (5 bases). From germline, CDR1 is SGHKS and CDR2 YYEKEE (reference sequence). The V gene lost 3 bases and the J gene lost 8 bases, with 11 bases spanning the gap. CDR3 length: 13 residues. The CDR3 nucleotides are TGTGCCAGCAGCTCCCAGGGTGGAGAAAAACTGTTTTTT. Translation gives CASSSQGGEKLFF.